The clone carrying this T cell receptor beta chain was observed many times. Its matching antigen is unknown. These data originate in a study of beta chain features in type 1 diabetes. Study-level points and caveats: More deletions and fewer insertions at VDJ junctions were seen in type 1 diabetes patients. Reads derived from cDNA could over-represent cells showing high TCR expression. In every one of the four CD4+ subsets, TCRB CDR3s were moderately but significantly shorter in Type 1 diabetes patients.

All sorted populations exceeded 95% purity. Sequencing targeted expressed TCRB transcripts, as all isolated RNA had been reverse transcribed. Clones were read by immunoSEQ multiplex PCR, and TCRdb kept only the in-frame ones, dropping some. The data hold about 150,000 clones, with less than 9.5% observed a single time. Germline CDR1 reads LNHDA; CDR2 reads SQIVND (reference sequence). CDR3 length equals 16 residues. With 3 bases clipped from V and 1 base from J, the junction kept 9 bases outside the gene matches. The chain joins TRBV19 to TRBJ2-7, with TRBD1 identical over 7 bases. The TCR was taken from a man between 18 and 35 years old in good health. The sequencing input was central memory CD4+ T cells from blood. CDR3 in amino acids: CASSIQQGKGSYEQYF. CDR3 DNA sequence: TGTGCCAGTAGTATCCAACAGGGGAAAGGATCCTACGAGCAGTACTTC.